The rows below give T cell receptor beta chains drawn from one sample of a study of response to subunit inactivated influenza vaccine. Using its own MiXCR run on the RT-PCR reads, TCRdb lists one record per CDR3 protein. The profile covers more than 250,000 distinct CDR3 sequences, with 21% appearing a single time and roughly 10% taken by the ten largest. Sequenced here: PBMCs from blood, sampled about 20 months after vaccination. These receptors originate from a man aged 45 to 70 who received an inactivated influenza vaccine. The CDR3 runs from the conserved cysteine through the conserved F or W. Fields, in order: V gene, D gene, clone size, J gene, CDR3 DNA, CDR3 protein. D genes are given only for firm matches. Only part of the rows carry a size: once, few, many, or a class if the clone is expanded.

v_gene: TRBV7-9; d_gene: TRBD2; abundance: .; j_gene: TRBJ2-1; CDR3nt: TGTGCCAGCAGCCTCCGGACTAGCGGGGGCTTCTACAATGAGCAGTTCTTC; CDR3aa: CASSLRTSGGFYNEQFF
v_gene: TRBV3-1; d_gene: .; abundance: few; j_gene: TRBJ2-2; CDR3nt: TGTGCCAGCAGCTTAACATCGAACACCGGGGAGCTGTTTTTT; CDR3aa: CASSLTSNTGELFF
v_gene: TRBV12-3/TRBV12-4; d_gene: .; abundance: many; j_gene: TRBJ1-6; CDR3nt: TGTGCCAGCAGTTTAGGGTCGTTGAGTTGGCAATTTCCCCTCCACTTT; CDR3aa: CASSLGSLSWQFPLHF
v_gene: TRBV20-1; d_gene: .; abundance: few; j_gene: TRBJ1-2; CDR3nt: TGCAGTGCTAGAGAAAGCCAGAACTATGGCTACACCTTC; CDR3aa: CSARESQNYGYTF
v_gene: TRBV28; d_gene: .; abundance: .; j_gene: TRBJ1-2; CDR3nt: TGTGCCAGCAGTTCCATACTGCTTAACTATGGCTACACCTTC; CDR3aa: CASSSILLNYGYTF
v_gene: TRBV6-4; d_gene: .; abundance: few; j_gene: TRBJ2-1; CDR3nt: TGTGCCAGCAGTGACTCCGGGACAGAGCAGTTCTTC; CDR3aa: CASSDSGTEQFF
v_gene: TRBV6-2/TRBV6-3; d_gene: TRBD2; abundance: .; j_gene: TRBJ2-3; CDR3nt: TGTGCCAGCAGTTACGTCGCTAGCGGTAGTGATACGCAGTATTTT; CDR3aa: CASSYVASGSDTQYF
v_gene: TRBV9; d_gene: .; abundance: many; j_gene: TRBJ1-1; CDR3nt: TGTGCCAGCAGCGTGGAACCTACTGGGAACACTGAAGCTTTCTTT; CDR3aa: CASSVEPTGNTEAFF
v_gene: TRBV5-1; d_gene: TRBD2; abundance: once; j_gene: TRBJ2-1; CDR3nt: TGCGCCAGCAGCCAGCTGCGGGGACTAGCGGGCAATGAGCAGTTCTTC; CDR3aa: CASSQLRGLAGNEQFF
v_gene: TRBV7-2; d_gene: TRBD1; abundance: few; j_gene: TRBJ1-5; CDR3nt: TGTGCCAGCAGCTTACAGGCAGGGGGCGATCAGCCCCAGCATTTT; CDR3aa: CASSLQAGGDQPQHF
v_gene: TRBV29-1; d_gene: TRBD1; abundance: .; j_gene: TRBJ2-1; CDR3nt: TGCAGCGTTGAGTTGGACAGGGCTACGAATGAGCAGTTCTTC; CDR3aa: CSVELDRATNEQFF
v_gene: TRBV5-1; d_gene: .; abundance: many; j_gene: TRBJ1-4; CDR3nt: TGCGCCAGCAGCTTGGGGACAGCAGTCGGTAATGAAAAACTGTTTTTT; CDR3aa: CASSLGTAVGNEKLFF
v_gene: TRBV7-9; d_gene: TRBD2; abundance: .; j_gene: TRBJ2-1; CDR3nt: TGTGCCAGCAGCCAATTAGAGTCAGCGGGGGAGCAGTTCTTC; CDR3aa: CASSQLESAGEQFF
v_gene: TRBV27; d_gene: .; abundance: once; j_gene: TRBJ2-7; CDR3nt: TGTGCCAGCAGTCTCCCCGGAGGGTTCGAGCAGTACTTC; CDR3aa: CASSLPGGFEQYF
v_gene: TRBV10-3; d_gene: .; abundance: few; j_gene: TRBJ1-2; CDR3nt: TGTGCCATCAGTGAGGGGGGACATGGCTATGGCTACACCTTC; CDR3aa: CAISEGGHGYGYTF
v_gene: TRBV12-3/TRBV12-4; d_gene: .; abundance: .; j_gene: TRBJ1-1; CDR3nt: TGTGCCAGCAGTTTAGCCACAGTGAACACTGAAGCTTTCTTT; CDR3aa: CASSLATVNTEAFF
v_gene: TRBV7-9; d_gene: .; abundance: .; j_gene: TRBJ2-7; CDR3nt: TGTGCCAGCAGCCTTGGGACGCTAAACGAGCAGTACTTC; CDR3aa: CASSLGTLNEQYF
v_gene: TRBV30; d_gene: TRBD1; abundance: .; j_gene: TRBJ2-7; CDR3nt: TGTGCCTGGGGACAGGATAACTCCTACGAGCAGTACTTC; CDR3aa: CAWGQDNSYEQYF
v_gene: TRBV20-1; d_gene: .; abundance: .; j_gene: TRBJ2-7; CDR3nt: TGCAGTGCTAGAGGCCCAAGACAGATCTCCTACGAGCAGTACTTC; CDR3aa: CSARGPRQISYEQYF
v_gene: TRBV5-1; d_gene: TRBD1; abundance: .; j_gene: TRBJ1-1; CDR3nt: TGCGCCAGCAGCTTCGGACAGGGGGCTGAAGCTTTCTTT; CDR3aa: CASSFGQGAEAFF
v_gene: TRBV30; d_gene: .; abundance: once; j_gene: TRBJ2-3; CDR3nt: TGTGCCTGGAGTGTAGGCGGCAATACAGATACGCAGTATTTT; CDR3aa: CAWSVGGNTDTQYF
v_gene: TRBV6-2/TRBV6-3; d_gene: .; abundance: .; j_gene: TRBJ1-2; CDR3nt: TGTGCCAGCAGTTACCACGGCAGAACTAACTATGGCTACACCTTC; CDR3aa: CASSYHGRTNYGYTF
v_gene: TRBV27; d_gene: TRBD1; abundance: few; j_gene: TRBJ1-2; CDR3nt: TGTGCCAGCAGTCTACTGGGACAGGCGTTGAAAGGTGGCTACACCTTC; CDR3aa: CASSLLGQALKGGYTF
v_gene: TRBV11-2; d_gene: .; abundance: few; j_gene: TRBJ2-1; CDR3nt: TGTGCCAGCAGTCCATACCCGGGGGCGGGCCAGTTCTTC; CDR3aa: CASSPYPGAGQFF
v_gene: TRBV9; d_gene: .; abundance: few; j_gene: TRBJ2-7; CDR3nt: TGTGCCAGCGGGCGAGACTACGAGCAGTACTTC; CDR3aa: CASGRDYEQYF
v_gene: TRBV7-9; d_gene: .; abundance: .; j_gene: TRBJ2-7; CDR3nt: TGTGCCAGCAGCTCCGGGACCACCGTGTACGAGCAGTACTTC; CDR3aa: CASSSGTTVYEQYF
v_gene: TRBV20-1; d_gene: .; abundance: many; j_gene: TRBJ2-7; CDR3nt: TGCAGTGCTAGAGATCTCCGTGGCCTCTACGAGCAGTACTTC; CDR3aa: CSARDLRGLYEQYF
v_gene: TRBV11-2; d_gene: TRBD1; abundance: many; j_gene: TRBJ2-7; CDR3nt: TGTGCCAGCAGCCGGGTAGGGGGCACCTACGAGCAGTACTTC; CDR3aa: CASSRVGGTYEQYF
v_gene: TRBV24-1; d_gene: .; abundance: .; j_gene: TRBJ1-5; CDR3nt: TGTGCCACCAGTGAGTCGGGTCTGGTGGGCAATCAGCCCCAGCATTTT; CDR3aa: CATSESGLVGNQPQHF
v_gene: TRBV13; d_gene: .; abundance: few; j_gene: TRBJ2-1; CDR3nt: TGTGCCAGCAGCCTCCGACACTCCTACAATGAGCAGTTCTTC; CDR3aa: CASSLRHSYNEQFF
v_gene: TRBV3-1; d_gene: TRBD2; abundance: few; j_gene: TRBJ2-7; CDR3nt: TGTGCCAGCAGCCTGTCGGGAACGGGACTAGGGAGCTACGAGCAGTACTTC; CDR3aa: CASSLSGTGLGSYEQYF
v_gene: TRBV6-2/TRBV6-3; d_gene: .; abundance: .; j_gene: TRBJ2-1; CDR3nt: TGTGCCAGCAACCCGACTGGAAACAATGAGCAGTTCTTC; CDR3aa: CASNPTGNNEQFF
v_gene: TRBV2; d_gene: TRBD2; abundance: .; j_gene: TRBJ2-1; CDR3nt: TGTGCCAGCATTGTGGACCGGGGGGGCAATGAGCAGTTCTTC; CDR3aa: CASIVDRGGNEQFF
v_gene: TRBV7-9; d_gene: .; abundance: few; j_gene: TRBJ2-7; CDR3nt: TGTGCCAGCAGCTCGTGGGACATCTCCTACGAGCAGTACTTC; CDR3aa: CASSSWDISYEQYF
v_gene: TRBV5-1; d_gene: .; abundance: .; j_gene: TRBJ2-2; CDR3nt: TGCGCCAGCAGCTCTGACAGGTCATACGCGAACACCGGGGAGCTGTTTTTT; CDR3aa: CASSSDRSYANTGELFF
v_gene: TRBV10-3; d_gene: .; abundance: many; j_gene: TRBJ1-5; CDR3nt: TGTGCCATCAGTGGAGGGGATCAGCCCCAGCATTTT; CDR3aa: CAISGGDQPQHF
v_gene: TRBV12-3/TRBV12-4; d_gene: TRBD2; abundance: .; j_gene: TRBJ2-3; CDR3nt: TGTGCCAGCAGTTTAGACCCGGGACTATTCACAGATACGCAGTATTTT; CDR3aa: CASSLDPGLFTDTQYF
v_gene: TRBV5-1; d_gene: TRBD1; abundance: few; j_gene: TRBJ2-2; CDR3nt: TGCGCCAGCAGCTTGACCGGGACAGTTAACACCGGGGAGCTGTTTTTT; CDR3aa: CASSLTGTVNTGELFF
v_gene: TRBV20-1; d_gene: .; abundance: many; j_gene: TRBJ1-5; CDR3nt: TGCAGTGCTAGAGTTGTCCTGGGGGGTCAGCCCCAGCATTTT; CDR3aa: CSARVVLGGQPQHF